This T cell receptor beta chain was profiled in a study of blood T cell repertoires in COVID-19. About the research overall: COVID-19 samples collected from the United States, Italy and Spain covered acute and convalescent phases. PBMCs, B-cell-depleted T cells, or T cells were the source of the cDNA or gDNA that made up the material.

Original methodology: Amplifying reference gene primers gave estimates of nucleated cell counts. Clones were read by immunoSEQ multiplex PCR, and TCRdb kept only the in-frame ones, dropping some. From that table come the V and J calls and clone size; the DNA was used to work out D and trimming. The table lists roughly 180,000 clones, 65% to 85% of them singletons. The CDR3 sequence is 14 residues long. The V gene's germline CDR1 is MNHEY and CDR2 SMNVEV (reference sequence). The V gene lost 6 bases and the J gene lost 10 bases, with 18 bases spanning the gap. The specimen was peripheral blood. The rearrangement links TRBV27 to TRBJ1-4; D is perhaps TRBD1 (5 bases). The receptor was isolated from a woman between 25 and 40 years old with acute or convalescent COVID-19. This CDR3 is CASRPGPGVGKLFF. The CDR3 DNA sequence: TGTGCCAGCAGACCTGGACCGGGGGTTGGAAAACTGTTTTTT.